This T cell receptor beta chain was obtained from a study of T cells in Graves' hyperthyroidism and ophthalmopathy. Overall study results and limits: Stable hyperthyroidism was told apart from ophthalmopathy by a model built on 13 V-J features.

There are many counts of this clonotype. Antigen: not known. TCR beta CDR3 regions were amplified from RNA transcripts. A set of HTBI primers served as the primers for a first-round RT-PCR of the TCR CDR3. TCRdb re-called the multiplex PCR reads with MiXCR, one entry per CDR3 protein. The data contain about 400,000 distinct CDR3 sequences, around 15% of them singletons. The study defined stable Graves' hyperthyroidism as no ophthalmopathy progression within 18 months. Used for diagnoses were clinical symptoms, serum thyroxine and TRAb, thyroid ultrasound and orbital computed tomography. PBMCs were collected from an approximately 9.5 ml volume of fresh peripheral blood. Germline V gene sequence: CDR1 DFQATT, CDR2 SNEGSKA (reference sequence). J gave up 7 bases and V 4 bases, and 6 bases lay outside the gene matches. CDR3 length: 13 amino acids.

Sequencing used blood. The source is a woman aged 18-29 years with Graves' hyperthyroidism. V gene TRBV20-1 combines with J gene TRBJ2-4, with 8 bases matching TRBD2. CDR3 bases: TGCAGTGCTATCTCTCCGGGAGGGAACATTCAGTACTTC. Its translation is CSAISPGGNIQYF.